Shown below are 6 T cell receptor beta chains from a single sample sequenced in a study of blood T cell repertoires in COVID-19. Clones were read by immunoSEQ multiplex PCR, and TCRdb kept only the in-frame ones, dropping some. Altogether about 20,000 clones are present, more than 85% being singletons, with the ten largest covering approximately 4%. Source material: peripheral blood. The receptor set was obtained from a woman in her forties or fifties with active COVID-19.

The genes are TRBV28 and TRBJ1-1; a possible D gene is TRBD1 (6 bases). V dropped 7 bases and J dropped 7 bases, with 22 bases sitting between them. Germline assignment: CDR1 MDHEN and CDR2 SYDVKM. The CDR3 has 15 residues. CDR3 bases: TGTGCCAGCACTACTATCGGGGGGGCGCCGGATGAAGCTTTCTTT. It is translated as CASTTIGGAPDEAFF.

J is TRBJ1-1 and V is TRBV20-1, with no clear D. The CDR3 has 15 residues. V lost 3 bases and J lost 4, with 18 bases in between. The V gene's germline CDR1 is DFQATT and CDR2 SNEGSKA (reference sequence). The CDR3, as DNA: TGCAGTGCTAGTTTGGTATCGGGTTCGGGCACTGAAGCTTTCTTT. This translates into CSASLVSGSGTEAFF.

The V call is TRBV13, the J call TRBJ2-7; 12 bases are shared with TRBD1. This CDR3 region has 14 residues. With V trimmed by 6 bases and J by 7 bases, 7 bases remained unmatched. The germline V gene has CDR1 PRHDT and CDR2 FYEKMQ (reference sequence). For the CDR3, the DNA is TGTGCCAGCAGTTCGGGACAGGGGGCGCGAGAGCAGTACTTC. Protein sequence: CASSSGQGAREQYF.

This clone was counted a single time. The chain employs TRBV9 and TRBJ1-3; no definite D call. The length of the CDR3 is 14 residues. The V end lost 4 bases, the J end lost 7 bases, and 15 bases lay between the germline ends. CDR1 SGDLS and CDR2 YYNGEE come from the germline V gene. The DNA for the CDR3 is TGTGCCAGCAGCCCCGAGGAGAATTGGAACACCATATATTTT. It yields the protein CASSPEENWNTIYF.

This clone was seen once. The chain uses TRBV28 and TRBJ1-4; no clear D gene. Germline CDR1 is MDHEN and CDR2 is SYDVKM. The CDR3 is 13 amino acids. V dropped 3 bases and J dropped 8 bases, with 10 bases sitting between them. As DNA, the CDR3 is TGTGCCAGCAGTTTTAGCTTTAACGAAAAACTGTTTTTT. It codes for CASSFSFNEKLFF.

The rearrangement links TRBV6-5 to TRBJ2-5, with a weak D call TRBD2 (5 bases). The CDR3 contains 13 residues. CDR1 and CDR2 from the germline V gene are MNHEY and SVGAGI. With 11 bases removed from V and 0 bases from J, the gap between germline ends came to 13 bases. CDR3 in DNA: TGTGCCGCTTTGAGGGCCCACCAAGAGACCCAGTACTTC. Translating it yields CAALRAHQETQYF.